This T cell receptor (beta chain) appears in the sequencing data of a study of blood T cell repertoires in COVID-19. Across the study: The United States, Italy and Spain provided the acute and convalescent COVID-19 samples. From T cells, B-cell-depleted T cells, or PBMCs came the material, which was cDNA or gDNA.

Germline V gene lookup returns CDR1 LGHNA and CDR2 YNFKEQ. Trimming removed 8 bases from V and 4 bases from J; junction bases left unmatched: 5. The CDR3 length is 14 residues. Study processing details: Estimates of nucleated cell counts were drawn from the amplification of reference gene primers. Clones were read by immunoSEQ multiplex PCR, and TCRdb kept only the in-frame ones, dropping some. From that table come the V and J calls and clone size; the DNA was used to work out D and trimming. This sample has a few hundred thousand clones, with roughly 84% found just once. The receptor comes from a woman in her sixties with acute or convalescent COVID-19. The chain uses TRBV4-2 and TRBJ1-6, with 7 bases aligning to TRBD1. The sequencing input was peripheral blood. The CDR3 DNA reads as TGTGCCAGCCGTGGGGACAGTTATAATTCACCCCTCCACTTT. It is translated as CASRGDSYNSPLHF.